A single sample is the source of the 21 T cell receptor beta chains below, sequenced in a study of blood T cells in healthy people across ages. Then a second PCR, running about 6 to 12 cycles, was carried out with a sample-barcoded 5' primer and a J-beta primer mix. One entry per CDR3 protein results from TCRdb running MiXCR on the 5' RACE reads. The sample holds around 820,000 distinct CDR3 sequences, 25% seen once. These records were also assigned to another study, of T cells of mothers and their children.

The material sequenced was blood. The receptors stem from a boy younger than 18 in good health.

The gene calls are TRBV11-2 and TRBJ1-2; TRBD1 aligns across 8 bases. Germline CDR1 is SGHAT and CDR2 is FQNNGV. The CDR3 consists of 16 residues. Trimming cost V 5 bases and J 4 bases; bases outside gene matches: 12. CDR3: CASSPNSGTGVYGYTF. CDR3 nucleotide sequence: TGTGCCAGCAGCCCAAATTCCGGGACAGGAGTCTATGGCTACACCTTC.

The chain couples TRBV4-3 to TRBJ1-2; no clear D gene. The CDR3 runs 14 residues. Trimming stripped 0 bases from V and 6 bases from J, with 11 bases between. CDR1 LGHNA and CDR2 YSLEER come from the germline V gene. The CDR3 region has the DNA TGCGCCAGCAGCCAAGACAGGCAGGCCAATGGCTACACCTTC. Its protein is CASSQDRQANGYTF.

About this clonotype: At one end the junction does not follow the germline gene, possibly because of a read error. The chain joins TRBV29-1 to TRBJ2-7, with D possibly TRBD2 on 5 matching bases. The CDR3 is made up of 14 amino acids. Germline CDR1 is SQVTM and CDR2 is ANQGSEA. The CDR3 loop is CSVVRLATSHEQYF. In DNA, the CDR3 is TGCAGCGTTGTTCGTCTAGCAACCTCCCACGAGCAGTACTTC.

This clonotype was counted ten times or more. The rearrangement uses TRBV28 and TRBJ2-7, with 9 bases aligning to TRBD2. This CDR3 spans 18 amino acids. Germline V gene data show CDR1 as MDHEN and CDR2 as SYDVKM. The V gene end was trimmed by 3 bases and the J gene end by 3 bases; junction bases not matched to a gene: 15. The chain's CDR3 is CASSFPDLLGGRGYEQYF. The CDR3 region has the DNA TGTGCCAGCAGTTTCCCGGACTTGTTGGGCGGGAGGGGCTACGAGCAGTACTTC.

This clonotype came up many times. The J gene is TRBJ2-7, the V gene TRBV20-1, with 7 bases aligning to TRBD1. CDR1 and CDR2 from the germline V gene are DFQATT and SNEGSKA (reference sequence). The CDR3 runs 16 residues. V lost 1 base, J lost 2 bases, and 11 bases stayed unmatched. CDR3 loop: CSARGAPDRATYEQYF. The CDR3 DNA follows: TGCAGTGCTAGAGGGGCCCCCGACAGGGCCACCTACGAGCAGTACTTC.

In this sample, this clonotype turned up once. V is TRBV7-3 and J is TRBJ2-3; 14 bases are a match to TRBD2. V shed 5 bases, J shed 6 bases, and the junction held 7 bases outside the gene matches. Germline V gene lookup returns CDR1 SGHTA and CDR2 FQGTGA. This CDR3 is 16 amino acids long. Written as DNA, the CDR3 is TGTGCCAGCAGCCCCCGACTAGCGGGGGGGCAGGATACGCAGTATTTT. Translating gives CASSPRLAGGQDTQYF.

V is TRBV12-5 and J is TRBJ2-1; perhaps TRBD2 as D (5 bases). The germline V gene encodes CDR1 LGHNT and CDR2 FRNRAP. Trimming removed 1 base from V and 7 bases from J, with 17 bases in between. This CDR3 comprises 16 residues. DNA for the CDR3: TGTGCTAGTGGTTTGGCCTCCGGGGAGTCGATGAATGAGCAGTTCTTC. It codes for CASGLASGESMNEQFF.

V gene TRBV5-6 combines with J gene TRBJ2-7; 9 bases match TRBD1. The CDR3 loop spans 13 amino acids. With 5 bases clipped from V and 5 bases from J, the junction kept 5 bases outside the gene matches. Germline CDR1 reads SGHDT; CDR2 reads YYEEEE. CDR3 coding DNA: TGTGCCAGCAGGGGGACAGGGCCTCACGAGCAGTACTTC. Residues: CASRGTGPHEQYF.

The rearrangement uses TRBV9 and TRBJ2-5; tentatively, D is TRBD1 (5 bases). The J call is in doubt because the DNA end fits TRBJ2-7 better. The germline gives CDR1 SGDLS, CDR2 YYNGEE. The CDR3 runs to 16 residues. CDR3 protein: CASSVAPDRKPDEQYF. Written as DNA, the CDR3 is TGTGCCAGCAGCGTAGCTCCAGACAGAAAGCCCGACGAGCAGTACTTC.

CDR3 sequence reads: CSASQGAPRETQYF. CDR3 in DNA: TGCAGTGCTTCACAGGGGGCCCCCAGAGAGACCCAGTACTTC. The rearrangement uses TRBV20-1 and TRBJ2-5; 9 nucleotides agree with TRBD1. With V trimmed by 5 bases and J by 4 bases, 8 bases remained unmatched. Germline lookup yields CDR1 DFQATT and CDR2 SNEGSKA (reference sequence). CDR3 length: 14 residues.

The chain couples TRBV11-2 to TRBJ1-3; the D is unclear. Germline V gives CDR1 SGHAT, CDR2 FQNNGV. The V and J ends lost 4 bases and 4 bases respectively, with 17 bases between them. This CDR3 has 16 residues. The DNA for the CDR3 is TGTGCCAGCAGCTCCACGGGAGCCGTTTGGGGAAACACCATATATTTT. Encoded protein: CASSSTGAVWGNTIYF. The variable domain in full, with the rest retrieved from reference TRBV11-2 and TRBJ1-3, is EAGVAQSPRYKIIEKRQSVAFWCNPISGHATLYWYQQILGQGPKLLIQFQNNGVVDDSQLPKDRFSAERLKGVDSTLKIQPAKLEDSAVYLCASSSTGAVWGNTIYFGEGSWLTVV.

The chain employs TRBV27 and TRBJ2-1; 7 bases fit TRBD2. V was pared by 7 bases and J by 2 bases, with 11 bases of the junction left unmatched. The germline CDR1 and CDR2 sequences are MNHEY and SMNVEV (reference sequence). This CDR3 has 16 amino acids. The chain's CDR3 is CASKTQTSTTYNEQFF. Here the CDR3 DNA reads TGTGCCAGCAAGACTCAGACTAGCACAACCTACAATGAGCAGTTCTTC.

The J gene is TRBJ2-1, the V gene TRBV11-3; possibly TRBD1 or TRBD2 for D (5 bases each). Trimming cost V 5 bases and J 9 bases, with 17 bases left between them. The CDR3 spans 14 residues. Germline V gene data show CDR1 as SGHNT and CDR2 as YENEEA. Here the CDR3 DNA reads TGTGCCAGCAGCAAGGGCAGGGATGGGAGTGAGCAGTTCTTC. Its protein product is CASSKGRDGSEQFF.

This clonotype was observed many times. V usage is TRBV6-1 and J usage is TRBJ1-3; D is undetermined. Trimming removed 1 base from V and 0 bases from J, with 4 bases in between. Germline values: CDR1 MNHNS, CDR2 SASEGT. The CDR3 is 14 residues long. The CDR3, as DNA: TGTGCCAGCAGTGAAGGAGGCTCTGGAAACACCATATATTTT. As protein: CASSEGGSGNTIYF.

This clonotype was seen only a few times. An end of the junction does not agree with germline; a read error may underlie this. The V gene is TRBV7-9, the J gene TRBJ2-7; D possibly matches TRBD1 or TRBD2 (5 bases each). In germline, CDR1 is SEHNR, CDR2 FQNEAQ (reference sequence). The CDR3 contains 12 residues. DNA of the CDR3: TGTGCCAGCAGCTTAGCGACCCGCAGGGAGTTCTTC. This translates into CASSLATRREFF.

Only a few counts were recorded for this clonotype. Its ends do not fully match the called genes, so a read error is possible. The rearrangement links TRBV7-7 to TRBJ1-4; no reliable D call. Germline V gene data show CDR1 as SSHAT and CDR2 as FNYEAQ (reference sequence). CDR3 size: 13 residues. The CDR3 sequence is CASSHPGDEKLFF. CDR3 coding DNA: TGTGCTAGCAGCCACCCTGGGGATGAAAAACTGTTTTTT.

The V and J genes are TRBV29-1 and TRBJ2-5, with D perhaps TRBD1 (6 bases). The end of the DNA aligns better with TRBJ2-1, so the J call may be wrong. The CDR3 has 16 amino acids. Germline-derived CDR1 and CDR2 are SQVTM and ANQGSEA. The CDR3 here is CSVEDLEAGADYEQFF. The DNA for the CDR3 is TGCAGCGTTGAAGATCTCGAGGCAGGGGCAGATTATGAGCAGTTCTTC.

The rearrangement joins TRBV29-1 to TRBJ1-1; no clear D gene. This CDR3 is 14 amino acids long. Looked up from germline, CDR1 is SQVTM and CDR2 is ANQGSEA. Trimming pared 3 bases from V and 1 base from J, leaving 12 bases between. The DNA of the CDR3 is TGCAGCGTTGACTCGACGGCCACGAACACTGAAGCTTTCTTT. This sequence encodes CSVDSTATNTEAFF.

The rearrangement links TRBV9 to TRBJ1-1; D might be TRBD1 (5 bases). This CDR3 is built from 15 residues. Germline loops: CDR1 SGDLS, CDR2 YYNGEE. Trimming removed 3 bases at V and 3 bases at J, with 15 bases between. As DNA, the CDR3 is TGTGCCAGCAGCGAGCTCGGGGGTGGCTACACTGAAGCTTTCTTT. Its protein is CASSELGGGYTEAFF.

DNA for the CDR3: TGCAGTGCGAAACCCGGGGACGTCTCCTACAATGAGCAGTTCTTC. As protein: CSAKPGDVSYNEQFF. The rearrangement links TRBV20-1 to TRBJ2-1, with D perhaps assigned TRBD1 or TRBD2 (5 bases each). The CDR3 sequence is 15 residues long. Germline V gene sequence: CDR1 DFQATT, CDR2 SNEGSKA (reference sequence). The ends were cut back, 6 bases at V and 0 bases at J, with 15 bases in the middle.

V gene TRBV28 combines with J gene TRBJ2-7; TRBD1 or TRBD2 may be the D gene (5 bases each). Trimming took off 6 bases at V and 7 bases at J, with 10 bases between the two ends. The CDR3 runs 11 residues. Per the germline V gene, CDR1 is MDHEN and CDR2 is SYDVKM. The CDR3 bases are TGTGCCAGCAGGGCCGGGACGGAGCAGTACTTC. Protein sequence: CASRAGTEQYF.